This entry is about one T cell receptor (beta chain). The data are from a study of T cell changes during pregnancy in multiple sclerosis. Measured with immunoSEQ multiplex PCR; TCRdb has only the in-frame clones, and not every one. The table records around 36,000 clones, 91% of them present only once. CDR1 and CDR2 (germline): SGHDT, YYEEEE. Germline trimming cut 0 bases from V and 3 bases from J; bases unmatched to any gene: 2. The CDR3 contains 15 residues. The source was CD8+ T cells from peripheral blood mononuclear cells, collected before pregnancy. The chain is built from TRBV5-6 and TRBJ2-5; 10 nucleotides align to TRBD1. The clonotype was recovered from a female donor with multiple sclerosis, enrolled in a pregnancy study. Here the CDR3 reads CASSLAGQGEETQYF. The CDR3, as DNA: TGTGCCAGCAGCTTGGCAGGACAGGGGGAAGAGACCCAGTACTTC. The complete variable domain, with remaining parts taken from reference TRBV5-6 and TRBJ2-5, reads DAGVTQSPTHLIKTRGQQVTLRCSPKSGHDTVSWYQQALGQGPQFIFQYYEEEERQRGNFPDRFSGHQFPNYSSELNVNALLLGDSALYLCASSLAGQGEETQYFGPGTRLLVL.